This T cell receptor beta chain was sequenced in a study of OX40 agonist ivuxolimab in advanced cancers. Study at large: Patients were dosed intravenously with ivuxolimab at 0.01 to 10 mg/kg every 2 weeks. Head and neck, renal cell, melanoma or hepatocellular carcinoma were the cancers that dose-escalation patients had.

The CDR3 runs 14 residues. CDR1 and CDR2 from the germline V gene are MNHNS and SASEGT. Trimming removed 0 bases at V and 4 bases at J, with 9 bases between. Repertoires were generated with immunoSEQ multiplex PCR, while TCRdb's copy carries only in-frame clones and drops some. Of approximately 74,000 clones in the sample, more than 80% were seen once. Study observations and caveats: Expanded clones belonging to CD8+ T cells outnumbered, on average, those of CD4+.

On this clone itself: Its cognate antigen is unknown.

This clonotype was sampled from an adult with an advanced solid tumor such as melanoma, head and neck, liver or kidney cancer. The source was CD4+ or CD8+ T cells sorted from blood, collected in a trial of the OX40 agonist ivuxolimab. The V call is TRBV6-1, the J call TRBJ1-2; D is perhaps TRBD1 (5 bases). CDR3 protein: CASSEAGEGYGYTF. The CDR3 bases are TGTGCCAGCAGTGAAGCGGGGGAGGGCTATGGCTACACCTTC.